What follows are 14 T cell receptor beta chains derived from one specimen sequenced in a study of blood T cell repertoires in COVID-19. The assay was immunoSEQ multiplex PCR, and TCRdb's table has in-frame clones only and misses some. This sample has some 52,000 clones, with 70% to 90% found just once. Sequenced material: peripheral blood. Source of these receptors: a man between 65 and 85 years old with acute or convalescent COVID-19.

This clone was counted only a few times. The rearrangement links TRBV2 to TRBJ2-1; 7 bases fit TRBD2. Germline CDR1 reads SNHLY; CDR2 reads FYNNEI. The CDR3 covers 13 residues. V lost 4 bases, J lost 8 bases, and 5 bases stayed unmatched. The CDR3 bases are TGTGCCAGCAGTGCGACTAGCACCGATGAGCAGTTCTTC. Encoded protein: CASSATSTDEQFF. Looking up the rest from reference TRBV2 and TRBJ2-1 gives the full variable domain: EPEVTQTPSHQVTQMGQEVILRCVPISNHLYFYWYRQILGQKVEFLVSFYNNEISEKSEIFDDQFSVERPDGSNFTLKIRSTKLEDSAMYFCASSATSTDEQFFGPGTRLTVL.

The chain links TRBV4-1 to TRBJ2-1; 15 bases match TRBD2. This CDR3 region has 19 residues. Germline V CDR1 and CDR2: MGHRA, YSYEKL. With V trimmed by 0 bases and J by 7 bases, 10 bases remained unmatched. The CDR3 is CASSQDPRTSGRARNEQFF. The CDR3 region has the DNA TGCGCCAGCAGCCAAGACCCAAGGACTAGCGGGAGGGCAAGGAATGAGCAGTTCTTC.

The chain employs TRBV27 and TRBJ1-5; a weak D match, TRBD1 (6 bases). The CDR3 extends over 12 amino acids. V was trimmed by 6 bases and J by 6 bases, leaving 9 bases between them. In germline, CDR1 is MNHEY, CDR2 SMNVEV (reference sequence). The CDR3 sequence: CASRQGAQPQHF. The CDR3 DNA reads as TGTGCCAGCAGACAGGGTGCTCAGCCCCAGCATTTT.

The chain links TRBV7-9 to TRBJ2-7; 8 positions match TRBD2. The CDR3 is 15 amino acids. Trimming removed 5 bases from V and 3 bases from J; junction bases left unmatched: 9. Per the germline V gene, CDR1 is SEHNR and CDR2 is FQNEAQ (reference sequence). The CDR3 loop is CASSTRTSKVYEQYF. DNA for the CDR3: TGTGCCAGCAGCACGAGGACTAGCAAAGTCTACGAGCAGTACTTC.

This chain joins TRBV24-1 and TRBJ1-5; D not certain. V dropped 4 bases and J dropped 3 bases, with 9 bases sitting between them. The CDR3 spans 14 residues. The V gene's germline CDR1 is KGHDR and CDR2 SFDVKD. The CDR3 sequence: CATSDHSYNQPQHF. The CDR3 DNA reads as TGTGCCACCAGTGACCACAGTTACAATCAGCCCCAGCATTTT.

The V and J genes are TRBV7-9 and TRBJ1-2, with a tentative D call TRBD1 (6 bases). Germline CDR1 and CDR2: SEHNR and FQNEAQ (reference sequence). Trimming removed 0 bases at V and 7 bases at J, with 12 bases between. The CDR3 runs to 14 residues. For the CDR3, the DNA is TGTGCCAGCAGCTTAGCACAGGGTTATGGTGGCTACACCTTC. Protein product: CASSLAQGYGGYTF.

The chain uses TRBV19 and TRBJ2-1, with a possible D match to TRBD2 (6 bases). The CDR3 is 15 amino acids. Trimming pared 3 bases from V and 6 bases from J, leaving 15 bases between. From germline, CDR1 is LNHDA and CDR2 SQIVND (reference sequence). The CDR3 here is CASSIGGNWVNEQFF. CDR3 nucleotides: TGTGCCAGTAGTATCGGCGGGAACTGGGTCAATGAGCAGTTCTTC.

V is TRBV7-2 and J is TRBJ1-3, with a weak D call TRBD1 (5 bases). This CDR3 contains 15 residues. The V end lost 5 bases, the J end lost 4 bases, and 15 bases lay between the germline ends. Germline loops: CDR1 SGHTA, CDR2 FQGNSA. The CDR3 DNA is TGTGCCAGCAGCCTCACCAGGGATTCGGGAAACACCATATATTTT. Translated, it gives CASSLTRDSGNTIYF. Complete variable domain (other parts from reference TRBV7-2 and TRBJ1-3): GAGVSQSPSNKVTEKGKDVELRCDPISGHTALYWYRQSLGQGLEFLIYFQGNSAPDKSGLPSDRFSAERTGGSVSTLTIQRTQQEDSAVYLCASSLTRDSGNTIYFGEGSWLTVV.

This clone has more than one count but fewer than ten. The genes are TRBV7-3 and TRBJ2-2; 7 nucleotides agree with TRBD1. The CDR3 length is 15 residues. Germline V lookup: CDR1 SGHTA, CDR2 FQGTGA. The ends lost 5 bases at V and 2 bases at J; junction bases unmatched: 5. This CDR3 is CASSPGTENTGELFF. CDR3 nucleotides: TGTGCCAGCAGCCCCGGGACAGAAAACACCGGGGAGCTGTTTTTT. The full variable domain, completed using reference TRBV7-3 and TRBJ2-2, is GAGVSQTPSNKVTEKGKYVELRCDPISGHTALYWYRQSLGQGPEFLIYFQGTGAADDSGLPNDRFFAVRPEGSVSTLKIQRTERGDSAVYLCASSPGTENTGELFFGEGSRLTVL.

DNA of the CDR3: TGTGCCAGCAGTTCCTATAGAGCGGGGGTCAATGAGCAGTTCTTC. Translation gives CASSSYRAGVNEQFF. The chain joins TRBV6-2 or TRBV6-3 to TRBJ2-1, with 8 bases identical to TRBD2. Trimming removed 4 bases from V and 6 bases from J; junction bases left unmatched: 8. Germline CDR1 and CDR2: MNHEY and SVGEGT. The CDR3 loop spans 15 amino acids.

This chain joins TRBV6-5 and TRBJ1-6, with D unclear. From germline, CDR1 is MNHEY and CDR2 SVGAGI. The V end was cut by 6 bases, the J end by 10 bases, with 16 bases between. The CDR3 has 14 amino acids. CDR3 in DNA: TGTGCCAGCAGCCCCCCGGGTAGTCGCTCACCCCTCCACTTT. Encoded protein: CASSPPGSRSPLHF.

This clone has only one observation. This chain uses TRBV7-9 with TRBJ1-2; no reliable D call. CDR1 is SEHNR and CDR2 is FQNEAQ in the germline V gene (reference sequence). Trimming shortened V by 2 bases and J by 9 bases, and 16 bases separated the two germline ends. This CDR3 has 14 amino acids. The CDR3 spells CASSLQSPTPSYTF. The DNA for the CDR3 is TGTGCCAGCAGCTTACAATCGCCTACTCCAAGCTACACCTTC.

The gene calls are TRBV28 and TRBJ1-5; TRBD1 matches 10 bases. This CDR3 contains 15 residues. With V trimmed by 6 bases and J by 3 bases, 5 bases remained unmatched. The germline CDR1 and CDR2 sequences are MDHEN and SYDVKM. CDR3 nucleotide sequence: TGTGCCAGCAGCTGGGACAGGGGCCCCAATCAGCCCCAGCATTTT. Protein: CASSWDRGPNQPQHF.

CDR3 loop: CASSVDRATDTQYF. CDR3 nucleotides: TGTGCCAGCAGCGTAGACAGGGCGACAGATACGCAGTATTTT. V gene TRBV7-9 combines with J gene TRBJ2-3, with TRBD1 identical over 7 bases. The V and J ends lost 5 bases and 3 bases, in that order; junction bases with no gene match: 5. The CDR3 totals 14 residues. The germline CDR1 and CDR2 sequences are SEHNR and FQNEAQ (reference sequence).